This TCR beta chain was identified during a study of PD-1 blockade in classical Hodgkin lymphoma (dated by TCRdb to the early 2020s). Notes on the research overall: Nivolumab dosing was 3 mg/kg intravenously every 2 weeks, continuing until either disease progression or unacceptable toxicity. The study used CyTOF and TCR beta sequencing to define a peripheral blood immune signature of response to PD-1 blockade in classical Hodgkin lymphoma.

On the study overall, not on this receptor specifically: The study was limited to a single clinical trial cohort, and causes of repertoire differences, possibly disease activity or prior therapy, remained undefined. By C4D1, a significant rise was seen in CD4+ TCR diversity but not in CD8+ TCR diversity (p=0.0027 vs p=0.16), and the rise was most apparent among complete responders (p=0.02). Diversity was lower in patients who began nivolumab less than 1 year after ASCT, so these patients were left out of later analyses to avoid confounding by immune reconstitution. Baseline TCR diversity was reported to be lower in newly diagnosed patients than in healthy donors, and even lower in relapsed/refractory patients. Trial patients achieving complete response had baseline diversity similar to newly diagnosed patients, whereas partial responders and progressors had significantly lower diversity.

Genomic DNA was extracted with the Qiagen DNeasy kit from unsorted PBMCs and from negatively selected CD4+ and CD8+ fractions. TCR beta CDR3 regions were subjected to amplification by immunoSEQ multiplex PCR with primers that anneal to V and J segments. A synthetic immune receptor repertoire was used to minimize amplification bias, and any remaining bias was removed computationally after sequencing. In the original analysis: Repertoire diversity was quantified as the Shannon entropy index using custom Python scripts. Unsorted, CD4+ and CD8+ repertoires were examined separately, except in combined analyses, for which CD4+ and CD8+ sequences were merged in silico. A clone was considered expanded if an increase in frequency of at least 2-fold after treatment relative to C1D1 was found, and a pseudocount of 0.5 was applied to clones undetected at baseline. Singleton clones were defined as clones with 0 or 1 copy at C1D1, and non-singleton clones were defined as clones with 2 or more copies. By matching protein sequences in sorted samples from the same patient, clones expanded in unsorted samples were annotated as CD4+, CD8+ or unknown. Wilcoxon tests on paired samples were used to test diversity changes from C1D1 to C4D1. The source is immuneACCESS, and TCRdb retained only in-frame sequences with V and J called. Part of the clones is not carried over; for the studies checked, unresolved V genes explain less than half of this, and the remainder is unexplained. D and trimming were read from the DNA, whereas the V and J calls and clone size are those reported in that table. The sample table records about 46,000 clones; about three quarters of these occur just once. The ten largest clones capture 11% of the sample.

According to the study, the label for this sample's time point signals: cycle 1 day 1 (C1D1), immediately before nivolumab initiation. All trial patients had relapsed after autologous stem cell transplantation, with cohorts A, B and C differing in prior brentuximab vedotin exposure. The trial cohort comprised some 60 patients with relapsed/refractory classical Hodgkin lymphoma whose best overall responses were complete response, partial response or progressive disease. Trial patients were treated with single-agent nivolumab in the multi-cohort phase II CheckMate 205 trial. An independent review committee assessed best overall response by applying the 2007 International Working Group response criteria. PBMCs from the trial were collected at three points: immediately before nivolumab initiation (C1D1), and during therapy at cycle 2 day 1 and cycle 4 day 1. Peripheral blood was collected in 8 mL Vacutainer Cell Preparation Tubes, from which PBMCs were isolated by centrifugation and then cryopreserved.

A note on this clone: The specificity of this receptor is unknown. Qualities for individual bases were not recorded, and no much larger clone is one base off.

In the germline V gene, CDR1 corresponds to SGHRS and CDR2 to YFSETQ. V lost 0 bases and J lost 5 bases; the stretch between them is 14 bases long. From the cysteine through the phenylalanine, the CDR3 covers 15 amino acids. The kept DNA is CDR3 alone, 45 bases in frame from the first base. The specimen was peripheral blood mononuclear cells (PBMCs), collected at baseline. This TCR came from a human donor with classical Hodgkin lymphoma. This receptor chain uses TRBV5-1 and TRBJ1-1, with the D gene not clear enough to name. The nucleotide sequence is TGCGCCAGCAGCTTGGCCGTCCCCACGGGGACTGAAGCTTTCTTT. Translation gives CASSLAVPTGTEAFF.